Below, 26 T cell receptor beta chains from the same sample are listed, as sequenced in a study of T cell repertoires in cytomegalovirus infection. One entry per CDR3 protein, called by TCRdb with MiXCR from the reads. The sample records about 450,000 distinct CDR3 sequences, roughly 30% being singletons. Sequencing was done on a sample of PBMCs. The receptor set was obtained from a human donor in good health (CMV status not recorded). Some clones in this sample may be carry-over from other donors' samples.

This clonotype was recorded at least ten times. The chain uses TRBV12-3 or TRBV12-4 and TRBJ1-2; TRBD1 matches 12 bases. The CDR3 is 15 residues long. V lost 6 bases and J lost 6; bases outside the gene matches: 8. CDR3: CASSPTGTGGNGYTF. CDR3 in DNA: TGTGCCAGCAGCCCCACTGGGACAGGGGGCAATGGCTACACCTTC.

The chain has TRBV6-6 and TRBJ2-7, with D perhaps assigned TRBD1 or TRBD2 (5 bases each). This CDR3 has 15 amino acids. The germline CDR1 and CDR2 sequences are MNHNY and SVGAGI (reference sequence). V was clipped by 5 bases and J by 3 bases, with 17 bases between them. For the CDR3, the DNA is TGTGCCAGCAGTCCGAGAGGGGCTTTAGTCTACGAGCAGTACTTC. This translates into CASSPRGALVYEQYF.

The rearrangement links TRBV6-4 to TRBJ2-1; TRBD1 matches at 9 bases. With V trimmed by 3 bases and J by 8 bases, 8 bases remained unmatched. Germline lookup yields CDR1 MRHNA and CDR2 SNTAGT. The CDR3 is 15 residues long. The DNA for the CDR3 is TGTGCCAGCAGTGATGGACAGGGGAATCGGGATGAGCAGTTCTTC. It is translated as CASSDGQGNRDEQFF.

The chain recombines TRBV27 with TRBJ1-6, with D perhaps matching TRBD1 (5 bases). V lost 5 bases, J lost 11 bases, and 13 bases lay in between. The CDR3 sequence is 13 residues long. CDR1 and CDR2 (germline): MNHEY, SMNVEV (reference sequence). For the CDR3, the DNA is TGTGCCAGCAGTATCAGGGTTCCCCCACCCCTCCACTTT. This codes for CASSIRVPPPLHF.

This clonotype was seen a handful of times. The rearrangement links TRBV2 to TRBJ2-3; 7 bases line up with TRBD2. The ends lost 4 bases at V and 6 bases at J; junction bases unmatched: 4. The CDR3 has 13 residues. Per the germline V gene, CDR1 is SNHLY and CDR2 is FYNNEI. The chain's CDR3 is CASSARAGDTQYF. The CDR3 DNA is TGTGCCAGCAGTGCTAGAGCGGGGGATACGCAGTATTTT.

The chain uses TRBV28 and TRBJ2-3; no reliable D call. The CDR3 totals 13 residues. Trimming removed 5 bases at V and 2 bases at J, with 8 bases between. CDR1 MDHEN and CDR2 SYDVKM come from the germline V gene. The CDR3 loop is CASSLPTTDTQYF. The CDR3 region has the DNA TGTGCCAGCAGTCTACCTACCACAGATACGCAGTATTTT.

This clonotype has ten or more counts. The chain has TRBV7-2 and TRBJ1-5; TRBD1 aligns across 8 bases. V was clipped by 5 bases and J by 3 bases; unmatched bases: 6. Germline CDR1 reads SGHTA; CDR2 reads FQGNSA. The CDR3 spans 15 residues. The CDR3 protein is CASSLRTGTNQPQHF. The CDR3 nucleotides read TGTGCCAGCAGCCTAAGGACAGGGACCAATCAGCCCCAGCATTTT.

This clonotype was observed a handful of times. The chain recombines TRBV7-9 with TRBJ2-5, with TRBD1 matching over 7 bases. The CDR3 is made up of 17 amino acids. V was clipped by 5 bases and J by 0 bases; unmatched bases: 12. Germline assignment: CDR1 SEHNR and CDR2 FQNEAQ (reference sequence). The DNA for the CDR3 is TGTGCCAGCAGCCCCCGACAGGGAAACACGTACCAAGAGACCCAGTACTTC. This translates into CASSPRQGNTYQETQYF.

The CDR3 DNA reads as TGCAGCGTTGAAGACGGAGGGGGCACCAATGAGCAGTTCTTC. This sequence encodes CSVEDGGGTNEQFF. The gene calls are TRBV29-1 and TRBJ2-1; the D gene is possibly TRBD1 (7 bases). The CDR3 runs to 14 residues. V was shortened by 0 bases and J by 6 bases, with 12 bases between the two germline ends. Germline CDR1 is SQVTM and CDR2 is ANQGSEA.

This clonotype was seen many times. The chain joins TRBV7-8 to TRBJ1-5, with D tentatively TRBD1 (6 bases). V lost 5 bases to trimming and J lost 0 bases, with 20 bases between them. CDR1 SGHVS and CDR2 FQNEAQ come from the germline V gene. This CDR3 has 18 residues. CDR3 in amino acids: CASSRWDTFSPSNQPQHF. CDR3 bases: TGTGCCAGCAGCCGATGGGACACTTTCTCCCCTAGCAATCAGCCCCAGCATTTT.

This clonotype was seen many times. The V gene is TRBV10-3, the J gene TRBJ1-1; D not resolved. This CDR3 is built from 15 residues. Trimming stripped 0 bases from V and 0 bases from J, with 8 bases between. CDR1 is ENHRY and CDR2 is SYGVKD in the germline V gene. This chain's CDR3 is CAISESMGMNTEAFF. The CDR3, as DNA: TGTGCCATCAGTGAGTCCATGGGCATGAACACTGAAGCTTTCTTT.

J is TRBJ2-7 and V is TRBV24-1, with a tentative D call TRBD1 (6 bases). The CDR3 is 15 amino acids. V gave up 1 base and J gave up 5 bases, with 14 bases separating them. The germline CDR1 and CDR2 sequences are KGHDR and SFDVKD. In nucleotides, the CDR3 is TGTGCCACCAGTGATTTCTCGACAGGAAAGGACGAGCAGTACTTC. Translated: CATSDFSTGKDEQYF.

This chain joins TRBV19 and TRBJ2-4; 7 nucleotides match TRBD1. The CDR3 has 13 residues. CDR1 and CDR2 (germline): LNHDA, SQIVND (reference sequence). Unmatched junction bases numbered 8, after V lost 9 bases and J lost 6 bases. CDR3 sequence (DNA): TGTGCCAGCAAACCCGGGACAGTAAACATTCAGTACTTC. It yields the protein CASKPGTVNIQYF.

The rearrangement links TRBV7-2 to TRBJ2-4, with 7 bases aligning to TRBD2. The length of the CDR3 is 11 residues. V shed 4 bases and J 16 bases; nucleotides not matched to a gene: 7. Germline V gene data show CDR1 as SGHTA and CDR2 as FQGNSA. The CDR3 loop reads CASSSAGLLYF. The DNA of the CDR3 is TGTGCCAGCAGCTCAGCGGGACTACTATACTTC.

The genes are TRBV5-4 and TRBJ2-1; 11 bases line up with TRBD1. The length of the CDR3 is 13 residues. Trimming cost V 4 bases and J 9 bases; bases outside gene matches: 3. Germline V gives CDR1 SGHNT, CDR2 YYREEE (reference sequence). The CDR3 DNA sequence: TGTGCCAGCAGCGGAGGACAGGGGGCTGAGCAGTTCTTC. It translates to CASSGGQGAEQFF.

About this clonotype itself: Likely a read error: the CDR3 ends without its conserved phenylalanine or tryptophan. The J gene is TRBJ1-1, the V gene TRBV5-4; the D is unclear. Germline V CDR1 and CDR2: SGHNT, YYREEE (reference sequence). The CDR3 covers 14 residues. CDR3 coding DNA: TGTGCCAGCAGCGCCGCCACTACGGCCACTGACGCTTTCTTG. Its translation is CASSAATTATDAFL.

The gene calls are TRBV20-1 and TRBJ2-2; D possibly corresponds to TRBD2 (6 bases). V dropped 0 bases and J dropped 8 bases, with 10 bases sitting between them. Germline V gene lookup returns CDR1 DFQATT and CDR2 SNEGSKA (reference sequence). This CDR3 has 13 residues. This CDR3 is CSARDRLAGELFF. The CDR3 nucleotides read TGCAGTGCTAGAGATCGGCTAGCGGGGGAGCTGTTTTTT.

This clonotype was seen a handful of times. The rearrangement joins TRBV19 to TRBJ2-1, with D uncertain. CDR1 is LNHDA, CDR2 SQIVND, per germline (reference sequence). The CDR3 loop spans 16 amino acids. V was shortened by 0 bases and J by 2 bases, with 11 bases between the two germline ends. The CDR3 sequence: CASSIDPALAYNEQFF. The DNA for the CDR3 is TGTGCCAGTAGTATAGATCCAGCGTTGGCCTACAATGAGCAGTTCTTC.

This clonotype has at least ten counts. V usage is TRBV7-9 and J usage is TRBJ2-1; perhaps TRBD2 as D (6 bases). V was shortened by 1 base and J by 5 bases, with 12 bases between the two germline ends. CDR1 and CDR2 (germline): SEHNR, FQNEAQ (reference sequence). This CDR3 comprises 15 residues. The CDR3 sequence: CASSLVGLGNNEQFF. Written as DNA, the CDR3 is TGTGCCAGCAGCTTAGTGGGACTCGGAAACAATGAGCAGTTCTTC.

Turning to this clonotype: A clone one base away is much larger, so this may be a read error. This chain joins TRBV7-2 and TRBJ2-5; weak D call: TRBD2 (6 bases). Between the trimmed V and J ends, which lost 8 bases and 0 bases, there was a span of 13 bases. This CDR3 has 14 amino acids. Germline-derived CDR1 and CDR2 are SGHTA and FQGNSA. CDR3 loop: CASRSEGHQETQYF. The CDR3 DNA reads TGTGCCAGCCGCTCGGAGGGACACCAAGAGACCCAGTACTTC.

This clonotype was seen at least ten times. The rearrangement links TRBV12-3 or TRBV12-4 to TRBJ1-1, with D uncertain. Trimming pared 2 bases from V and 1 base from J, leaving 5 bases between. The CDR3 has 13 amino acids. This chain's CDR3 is CASSLTSNTEAFF. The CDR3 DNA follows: TGTGCCAGCAGTTTAACATCGAACACTGAAGCTTTCTTT.

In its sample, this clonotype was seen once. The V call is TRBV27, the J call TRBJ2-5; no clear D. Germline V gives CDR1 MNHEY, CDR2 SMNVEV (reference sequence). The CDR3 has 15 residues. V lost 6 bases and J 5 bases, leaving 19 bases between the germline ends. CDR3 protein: CASSPYPGVGETQYF. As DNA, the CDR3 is TGTGCCAGCAGCCCTTACCCTGGGGTGGGGGAGACCCAGTACTTC.

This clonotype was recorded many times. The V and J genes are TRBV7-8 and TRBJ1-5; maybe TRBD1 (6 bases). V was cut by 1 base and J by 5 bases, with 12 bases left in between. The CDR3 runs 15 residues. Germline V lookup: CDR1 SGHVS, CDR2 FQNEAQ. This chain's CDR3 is CASSLVTGIDQPQHF. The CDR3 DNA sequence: TGTGCCAGCAGCTTAGTAACAGGGATCGATCAGCCCCAGCATTTT.

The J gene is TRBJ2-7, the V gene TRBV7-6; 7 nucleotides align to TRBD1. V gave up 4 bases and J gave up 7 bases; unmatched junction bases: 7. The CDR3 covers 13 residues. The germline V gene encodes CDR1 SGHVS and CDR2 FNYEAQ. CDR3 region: CASSSQTGFEQYF. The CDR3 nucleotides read TGTGCCAGCAGCTCCCAGACAGGGTTTGAGCAGTACTTC.

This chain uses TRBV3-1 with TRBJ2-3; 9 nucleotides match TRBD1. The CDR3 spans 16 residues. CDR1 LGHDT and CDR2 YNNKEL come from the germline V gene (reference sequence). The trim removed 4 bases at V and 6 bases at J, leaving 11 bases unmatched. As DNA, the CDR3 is TGTGCCAGCAGCCCTAACCGGGACAGGGTTGTCGATACGCAGTATTTT. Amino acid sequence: CASSPNRDRVVDTQYF.

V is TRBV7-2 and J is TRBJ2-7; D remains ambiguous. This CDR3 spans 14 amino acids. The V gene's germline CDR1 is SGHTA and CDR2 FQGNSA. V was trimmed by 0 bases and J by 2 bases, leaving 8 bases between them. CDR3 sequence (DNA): TGTGCCAGCAGCTTAGCGGGGTCCCCCTACGAGCAGTACTTC. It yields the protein CASSLAGSPYEQYF.